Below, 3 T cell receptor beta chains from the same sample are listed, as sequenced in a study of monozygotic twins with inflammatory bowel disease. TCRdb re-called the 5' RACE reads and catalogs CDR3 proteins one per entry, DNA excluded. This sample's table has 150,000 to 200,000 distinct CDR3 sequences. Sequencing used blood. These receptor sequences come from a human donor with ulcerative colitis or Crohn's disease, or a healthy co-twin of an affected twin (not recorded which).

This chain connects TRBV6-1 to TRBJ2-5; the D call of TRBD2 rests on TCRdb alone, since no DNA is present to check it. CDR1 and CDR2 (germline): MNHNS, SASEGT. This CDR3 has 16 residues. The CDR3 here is CASGVGSGNPQETQYF.

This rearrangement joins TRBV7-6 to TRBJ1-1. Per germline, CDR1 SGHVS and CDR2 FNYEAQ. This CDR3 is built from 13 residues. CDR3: CASSQEGFTEAFF.

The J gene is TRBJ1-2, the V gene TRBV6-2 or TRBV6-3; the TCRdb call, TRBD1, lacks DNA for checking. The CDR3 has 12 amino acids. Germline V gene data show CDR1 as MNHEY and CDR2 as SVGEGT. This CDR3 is CASSDSVYGYTF.